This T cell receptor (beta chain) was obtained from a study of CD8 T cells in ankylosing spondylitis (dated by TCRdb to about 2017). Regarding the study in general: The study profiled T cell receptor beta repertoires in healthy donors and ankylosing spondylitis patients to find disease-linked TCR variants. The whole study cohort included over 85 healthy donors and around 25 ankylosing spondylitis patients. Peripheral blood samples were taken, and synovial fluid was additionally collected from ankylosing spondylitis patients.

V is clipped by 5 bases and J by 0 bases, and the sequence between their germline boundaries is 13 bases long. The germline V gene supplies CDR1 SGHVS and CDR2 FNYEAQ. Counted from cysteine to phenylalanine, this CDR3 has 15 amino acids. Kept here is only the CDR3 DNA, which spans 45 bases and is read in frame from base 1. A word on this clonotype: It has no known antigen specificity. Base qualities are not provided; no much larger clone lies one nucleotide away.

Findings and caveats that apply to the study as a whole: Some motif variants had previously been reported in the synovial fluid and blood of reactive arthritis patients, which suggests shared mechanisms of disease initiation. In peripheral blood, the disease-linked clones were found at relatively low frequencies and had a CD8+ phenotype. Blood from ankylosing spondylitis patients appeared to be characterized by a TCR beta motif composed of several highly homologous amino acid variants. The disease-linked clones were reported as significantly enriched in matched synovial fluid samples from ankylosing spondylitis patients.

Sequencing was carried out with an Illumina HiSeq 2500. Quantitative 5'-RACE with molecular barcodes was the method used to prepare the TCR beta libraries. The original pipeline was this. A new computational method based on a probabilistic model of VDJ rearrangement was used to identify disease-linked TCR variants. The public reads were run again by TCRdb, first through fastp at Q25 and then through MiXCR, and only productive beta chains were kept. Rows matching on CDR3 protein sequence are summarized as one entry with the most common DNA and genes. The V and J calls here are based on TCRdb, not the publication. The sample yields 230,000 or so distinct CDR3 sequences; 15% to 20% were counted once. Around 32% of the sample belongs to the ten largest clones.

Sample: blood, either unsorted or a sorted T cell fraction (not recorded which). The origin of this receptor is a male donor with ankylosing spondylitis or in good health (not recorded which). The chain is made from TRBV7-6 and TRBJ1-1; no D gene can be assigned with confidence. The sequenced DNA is TGTGCCAGCAGCCTGGGCCCCTTTATGAACACTGAAGCTTTCTTT. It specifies CASSLGPFMNTEAFF. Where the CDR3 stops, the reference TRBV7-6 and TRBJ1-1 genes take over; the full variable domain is GAGVSQSPRYKVTKRGQDVALRCDPISGHVSLYWYRQALGQGPEFLTYFNYEAQQDKSGLPNDRFSAERPEGSISTLTIQRTEQRDSAMYRCASSLGPFMNTEAFFGQGTRLTVV.